This T cell receptor beta chain was identified in a study of graft-versus-host responses after intestinal transplantation. Study summary: Recipients had multivisceral, liver-intestinal, or isolated intestinal transplants. Anti-thymocyte globulin induction, then tacrolimus and steroids for about three years, went to all recipients. Points from the study as a whole: Detected in recipient marrow were GvH clones, some of which were first observed in ileum or blood. Elevated graft-versus-host to host-versus-graft clonal ratios in allografts were recorded for patients with graft-donor T cell macrochimerism.

V was trimmed by 0 bases and J by 0 bases, leaving 24 bases between them. The CDR3 is 21 amino acids. Some clones are missing from TCRdb's copy, which holds only in-frame ones; the method was immunoSEQ multiplex PCR. The sample includes 110,000 to 150,000 clones, about 93% of them seen just once. As regards this clone: Antigen unknown.

The rearrangement joins TRBV23-1 to TRBJ2-1; the D gene could be TRBD1 or TRBD2 (7 bases each). TRBV23-1 is reported as an ORF; its role is uncertain. The specimen was unstimulated CD4+ T cells sorted from spleen or lymph node cells, collected before intestinal transplant. The receptor was derived from a human donor who received an intestinal transplant. The CDR3 DNA reads TGCGCCAGCAGTCAATCCTGTCGCGGACAGGCTGGCGGGGGCTCCTACAATGAGCAGTTCTTC. It codes for CASSQSCRGQAGGGSYNEQFF.